This T cell receptor beta chain appears in the sequencing data of a study of T cells after yellow fever vaccination (dated by TCRdb to between 2018 and 2021). The study in broad terms: Libraries from fractions with low cell numbers were prepared with the SMART-Seq v4 Ultra Low Input RNA kit. Two healthy male donors, one aged 18 to 30 and one aged 30 to 40 years, were included in the cohort. Blood was drawn at multiple timepoints before and after primary and secondary immunization, with bulk PBMC replicates and cell subsets isolated. Bulk TCR alpha and beta repertoires were sequenced longitudinally to track T-cell clones before and after primary and booster YFV17D yellow fever vaccination. Broad study findings and their caveats: Most clones expanded after primary vaccination (around 96% of CD4 and around 89% of CD8) were re-detected after the booster, suggesting that broad memory maintenance occurred. FACS-sorted repertoires could contain abundant contaminating clonotypes from the bulk population, so computational filtering was required. A small fraction of clonotypes showed up in both the CD4 and CD8 compartments, probably as a result of convergent recombination. The study included only a couple of donors, which limits how far the findings can be generalized. Compared with the primary T-cell response, the secondary T-cell response was weaker but faster, peaking on day 5 rather than day 15.

According to the study, the label for this sample's treatment or condition signals: live attenuated yellow fever vaccine strain. A standard Ficoll-Paque protocol was used to isolate PBMCs from peripheral blood. CD4 and CD8 T-cell fractions were isolated with Dynabeads CD4 and CD8 positive selection kits. RNA was extracted with TriZol from bulk PBMCs, CD4 and CD8 fractions, and dextramer-positive and dextramer-negative fractions. This clonotype was picked up many times. This receptor's antigen is unknown. It has no much larger one-base neighbor in the sample; base qualities were not kept. TCR cDNA was synthesized by 5'RACE template switching, through which a universal primer site and unique molecular identifiers were introduced. cDNA synthesis was primed from both the TCR alpha and TCR beta constant segments. Two PCR steps were used to amplify libraries, with sample barcodes and sequencing adapters being added in the second step. Sequencing of the libraries was done on either Illumina HiSeq 2500 (2x100 bp) or NovaSeq (2x150 bp). The original methods were these. MIGEC handled demultiplexing of reads and collapsing into UMI consensus sequences, while MiXCR performed V(D)J alignment. Using edgeR on replicate PBMC samples, clonotypes were called vaccine-responding if FDR was below 0.01 and the log2 fold change was above 5 up to day 15. Each bulk clonotype received a CD4 or CD8 identity based on whether the sequenced CD4 or CD8 repertoire contained that clonotype at higher abundance. TCRdb reanalyzed the raw reads on its own, using fastp at Q25 for trimming and MiXCR for clone calling, and kept in-frame beta chains. Merged by CDR3 protein, the rows form single entries marked with the most common genes and DNA. The V and J calls shown here were made by TCRdb, not taken from the authors' results. The sample table lists roughly 50,000 distinct CDR3 sequences, 6% to 8% of them with a count of one. Of the sample, 28% is held by the ten largest clones.

This sample comprised CD8+ T cells sorted from PBMCs, obtained around 14 days after the first yellow fever vaccination. This receptor was taken from a man aged 18 to 29 who received the YFV17D yellow fever vaccine.

The CDR3 is CASSVGVALNTEAFF. The DNA reads TGTGCCAGCAGCGTAGGAGTGGCCCTGAACACTGAAGCTTTCTTT. The rearrangement combines TRBV9 with TRBJ1-1, with the D segment identity uncertain. At the junction V is shortened by 0 bases and J by 0 bases, with 9 bases in between. Taken from cysteine to phenylalanine, the CDR3 has 15 residues. The only DNA kept is the CDR3, 45 bases in frame from the first base. The germline V gene sets CDR1 to SGDLS and CDR2 to YYNGEE.